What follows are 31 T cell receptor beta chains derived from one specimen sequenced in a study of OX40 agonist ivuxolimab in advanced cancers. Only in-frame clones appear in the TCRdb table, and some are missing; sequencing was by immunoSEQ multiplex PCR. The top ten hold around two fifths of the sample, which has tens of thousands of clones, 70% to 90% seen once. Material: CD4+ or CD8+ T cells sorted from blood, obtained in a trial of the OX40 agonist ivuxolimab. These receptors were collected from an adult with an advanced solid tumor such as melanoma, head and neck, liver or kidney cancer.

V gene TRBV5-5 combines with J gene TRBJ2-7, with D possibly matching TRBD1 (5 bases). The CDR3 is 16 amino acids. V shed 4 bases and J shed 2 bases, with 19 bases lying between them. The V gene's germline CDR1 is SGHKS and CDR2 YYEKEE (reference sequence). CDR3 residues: CASSPGTGKGAYEQYF. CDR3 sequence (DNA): TGTGCCAGCAGCCCCGGCACAGGAAAAGGGGCCTACGAGCAGTACTTC.

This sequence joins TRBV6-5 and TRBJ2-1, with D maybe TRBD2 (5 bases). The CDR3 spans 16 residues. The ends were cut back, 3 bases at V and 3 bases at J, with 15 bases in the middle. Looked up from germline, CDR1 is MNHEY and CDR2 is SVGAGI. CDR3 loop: CASSYPSPVGYNEQFF. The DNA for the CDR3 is TGTGCCAGCAGTTATCCTAGCCCAGTGGGCTACAATGAGCAGTTCTTC.

CDR3 sequence: CASSSDPYEQYF. CDR3 DNA sequence: TGTGCCAGCAGCTCCGATCCATACGAGCAGTACTTC. The V gene is TRBV5-6, the J gene TRBJ2-7; D gene ambiguous. The ends were cut back, 3 bases at V and 4 bases at J, with 8 bases in the middle. This CDR3 has 12 residues. Germline lookup yields CDR1 SGHDT and CDR2 YYEEEE.

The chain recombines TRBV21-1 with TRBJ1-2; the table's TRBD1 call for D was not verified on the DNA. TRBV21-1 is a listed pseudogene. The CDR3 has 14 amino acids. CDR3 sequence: CASSTLTGNYGYTF. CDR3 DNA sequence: TGTGCCAGCAGCACTTTAACAGGGAACTATGGCTACACCTTC.

CDR3 amino acids: CASSVTPPTDTQYF. The CDR3 DNA is TGTGCCAGCAGCGTGACCCCCCCCACAGATACGCAGTATTTT. This chain connects TRBV9 to TRBJ2-3, with D unresolved. This CDR3 region has 14 residues. Germline V gene lookup returns CDR1 SGDLS and CDR2 YYNGEE. Between the trimmed V and J ends, which lost 2 bases and 2 bases, there was a span of 9 bases. Complete variable domain (other parts from reference TRBV9 and TRBJ2-3): DSGVTQTPKHLITATGQRVTLRCSPRSGDLSVYWYQQSLDQGLQFLIQYYNGEERAKGNILERFSAQQFPDLHSELNLSSLELGDSALYFCASSVTPPTDTQYFGPGTRLTVL.

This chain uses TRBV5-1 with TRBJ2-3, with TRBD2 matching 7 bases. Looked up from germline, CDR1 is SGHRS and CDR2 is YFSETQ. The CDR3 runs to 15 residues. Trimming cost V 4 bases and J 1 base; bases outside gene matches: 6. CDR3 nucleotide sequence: TGCGCCAGCAGCGACGGACTAGTTGGCACAGATACGCAGTATTTT. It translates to CASSDGLVGTDTQYF. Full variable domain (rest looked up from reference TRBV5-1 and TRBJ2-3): KAGVTQTPRYLIKTRGQQVTLSCSPISGHRSVSWYQQTPGQGLQFLFEYFSETQRNKGNFPGRFSGRQFSNSRSEMNVSTLELGDSALYLCASSDGLVGTDTQYFGPGTRLTVL.

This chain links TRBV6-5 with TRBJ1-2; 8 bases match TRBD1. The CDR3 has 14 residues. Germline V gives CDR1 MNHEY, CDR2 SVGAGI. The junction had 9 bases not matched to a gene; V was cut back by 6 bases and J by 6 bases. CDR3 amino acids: CASSGQGGWHGYTF. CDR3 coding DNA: TGTGCCAGCAGCGGACAGGGAGGATGGCATGGCTACACCTTC.

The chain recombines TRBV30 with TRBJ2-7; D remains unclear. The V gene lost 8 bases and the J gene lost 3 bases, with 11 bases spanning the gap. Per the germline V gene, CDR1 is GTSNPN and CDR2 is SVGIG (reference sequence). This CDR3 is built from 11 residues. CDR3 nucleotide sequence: TGTGCCGGCTCAGGCCACTACGAGCAGTACTTC. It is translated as CAGSGHYEQYF.

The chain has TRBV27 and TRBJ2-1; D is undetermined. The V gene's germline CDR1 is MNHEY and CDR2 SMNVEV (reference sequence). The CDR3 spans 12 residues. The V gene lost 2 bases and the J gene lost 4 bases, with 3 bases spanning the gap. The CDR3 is CASSLPYNEQFF. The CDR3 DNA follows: TGTGCCAGCAGTTTACCTTACAATGAGCAGTTCTTC.

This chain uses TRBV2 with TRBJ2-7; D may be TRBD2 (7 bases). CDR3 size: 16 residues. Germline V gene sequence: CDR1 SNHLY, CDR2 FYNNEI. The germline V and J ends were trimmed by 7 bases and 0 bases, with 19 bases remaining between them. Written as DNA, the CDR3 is TGTGCCAGCACCCGAAGTAGGGAGGGGGGCTCCTACGAGCAGTACTTC. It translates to CASTRSREGGSYEQYF.

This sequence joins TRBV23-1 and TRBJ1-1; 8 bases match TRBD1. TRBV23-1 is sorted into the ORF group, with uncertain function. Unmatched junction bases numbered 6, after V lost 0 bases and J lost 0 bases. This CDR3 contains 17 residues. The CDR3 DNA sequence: TGCGCCAGCAGTCAATCGGAGGACAGGGCAATGAACACTGAAGCTTTCTTT. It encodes CASSQSEDRAMNTEAFF.

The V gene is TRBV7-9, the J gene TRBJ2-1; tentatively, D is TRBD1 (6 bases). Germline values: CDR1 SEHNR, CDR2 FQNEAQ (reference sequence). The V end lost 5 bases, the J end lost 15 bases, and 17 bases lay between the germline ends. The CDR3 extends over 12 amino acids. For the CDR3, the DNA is TGTGCCAGCAGCGGGGCCCGACAGGATCCGTTCTTC. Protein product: CASSGARQDPFF.

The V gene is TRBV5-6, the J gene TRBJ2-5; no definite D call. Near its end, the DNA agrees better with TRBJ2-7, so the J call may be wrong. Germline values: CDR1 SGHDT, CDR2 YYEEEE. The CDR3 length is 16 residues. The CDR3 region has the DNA TGTGCCAGCAGCTTGGATACAGTTGGCCCCTACTACGAGCAGTACTTC. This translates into CASSLDTVGPYYEQYF.

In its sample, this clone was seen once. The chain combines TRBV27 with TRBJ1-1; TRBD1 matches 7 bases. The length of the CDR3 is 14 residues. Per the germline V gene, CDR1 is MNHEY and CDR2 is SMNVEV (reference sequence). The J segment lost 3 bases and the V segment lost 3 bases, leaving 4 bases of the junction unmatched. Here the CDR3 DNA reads TGTGCCAGCAGTTTCCAGGGGGGCGACACTGAAGCTTTCTTT. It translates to CASSFQGGDTEAFF.

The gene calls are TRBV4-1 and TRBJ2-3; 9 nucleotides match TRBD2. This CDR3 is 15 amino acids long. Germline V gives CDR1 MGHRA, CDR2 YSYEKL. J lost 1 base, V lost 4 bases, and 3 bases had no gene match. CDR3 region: CASSPLAGGTDTQYF. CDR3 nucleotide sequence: TGCGCCAGCAGCCCCTTAGCGGGAGGCACAGATACGCAGTATTTT.

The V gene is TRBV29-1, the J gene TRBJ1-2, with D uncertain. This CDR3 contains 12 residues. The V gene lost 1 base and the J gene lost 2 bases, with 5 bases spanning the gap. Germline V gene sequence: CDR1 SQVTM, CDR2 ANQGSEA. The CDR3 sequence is CSVEAENYGYTF. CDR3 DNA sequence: TGCAGCGTTGAAGCAGAGAACTATGGCTACACCTTC.

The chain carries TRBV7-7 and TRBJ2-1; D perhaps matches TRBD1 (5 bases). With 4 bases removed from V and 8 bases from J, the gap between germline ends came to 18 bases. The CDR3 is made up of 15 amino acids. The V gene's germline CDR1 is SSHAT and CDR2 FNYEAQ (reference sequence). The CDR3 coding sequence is TGTGCCAGCAGCTCTACCTGGGGCAGCCAGGATGAGCAGTTCTTC. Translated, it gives CASSSTWGSQDEQFF.

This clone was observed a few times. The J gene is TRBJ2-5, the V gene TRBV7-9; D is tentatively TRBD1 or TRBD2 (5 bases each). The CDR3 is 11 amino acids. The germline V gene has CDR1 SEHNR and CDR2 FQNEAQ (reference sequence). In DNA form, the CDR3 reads TGTGCGGAAGAGGGGTCAGGGACCCAGTACTTC. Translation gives CAEEGSGTQYF.

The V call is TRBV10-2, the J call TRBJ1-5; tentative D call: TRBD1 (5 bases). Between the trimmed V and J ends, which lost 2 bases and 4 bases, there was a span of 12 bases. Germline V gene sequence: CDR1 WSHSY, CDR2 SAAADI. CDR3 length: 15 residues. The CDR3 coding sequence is TGCGCCAGCAGTGAGACTGACAGAAGGAATCAGCCCCAGCATTTT. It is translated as CASSETDRRNQPQHF.

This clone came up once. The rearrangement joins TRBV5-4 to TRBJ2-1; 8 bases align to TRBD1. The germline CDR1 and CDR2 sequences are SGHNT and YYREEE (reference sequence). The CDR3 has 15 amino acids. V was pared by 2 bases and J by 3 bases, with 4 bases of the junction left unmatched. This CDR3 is CASSFLDRGYNEQFF. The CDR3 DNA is TGTGCCAGCAGCTTTCTTGACAGGGGCTACAATGAGCAGTTCTTC.

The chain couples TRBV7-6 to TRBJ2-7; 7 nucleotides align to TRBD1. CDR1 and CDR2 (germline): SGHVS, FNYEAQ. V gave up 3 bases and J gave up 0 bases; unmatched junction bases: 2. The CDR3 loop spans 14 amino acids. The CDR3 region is CASSFDRASYEQYF. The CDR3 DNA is TGTGCCAGCAGCTTTGACAGGGCCTCCTACGAGCAGTACTTC.

CDR3 in DNA: TGTGCCAGCGTCCTGGGTAGGGAGACCCAGTACTTC. It translates to CASVLGRETQYF. The chain joins TRBV2 to TRBJ2-5; D unclear. V lost 8 bases to trimming and J lost 5 bases, with 12 bases between them. The CDR3 is made up of 12 amino acids. Per the germline V gene, CDR1 is SNHLY and CDR2 is FYNNEI.

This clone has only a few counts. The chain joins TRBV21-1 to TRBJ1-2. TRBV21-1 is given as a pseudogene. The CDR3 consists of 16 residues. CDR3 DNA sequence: TGTGCCAGCAGCAGGGAGGCAGGGGAGAGGGAAAATGGCTACACCTTC. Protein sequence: CASSREAGERENGYTF.

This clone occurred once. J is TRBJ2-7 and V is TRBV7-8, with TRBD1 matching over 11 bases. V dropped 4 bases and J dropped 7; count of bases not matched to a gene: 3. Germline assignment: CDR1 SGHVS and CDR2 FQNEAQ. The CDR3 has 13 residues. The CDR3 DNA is TGTGCCAGCAGCTGGGACAGGGGGTTGGAGCAGTACTTC. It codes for CASSWDRGLEQYF.

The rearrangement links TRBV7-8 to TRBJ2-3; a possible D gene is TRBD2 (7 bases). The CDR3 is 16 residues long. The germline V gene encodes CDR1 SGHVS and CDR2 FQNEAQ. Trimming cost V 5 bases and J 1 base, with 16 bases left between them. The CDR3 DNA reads TGTGCCAGCAGCCCCCCCGGGGGGCCCCGCACAGATACGCAGTATTTT. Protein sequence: CASSPPGGPRTDTQYF.

CDR3 protein: CASTAGGVTEAFF. CDR3 bases: TGCGCCAGCACGGCAGGGGGGGTCACTGAAGCTTTCTTT. The rearrangement links TRBV5-1 to TRBJ1-1; TRBD1 agrees at 7 bases. The germline CDR1 and CDR2 sequences are SGHRS and YFSETQ. There are 13 residues in the CDR3. Germline trimming cut 6 bases from V and 4 bases from J; bases unmatched to any gene: 6.

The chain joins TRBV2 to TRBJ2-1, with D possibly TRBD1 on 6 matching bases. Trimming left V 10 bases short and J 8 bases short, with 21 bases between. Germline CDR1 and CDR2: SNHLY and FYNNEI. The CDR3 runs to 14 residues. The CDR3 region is CAILTGKGEYEQFF. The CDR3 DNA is TGTGCCATCCTAACAGGGAAGGGAGAATATGAGCAGTTCTTC.

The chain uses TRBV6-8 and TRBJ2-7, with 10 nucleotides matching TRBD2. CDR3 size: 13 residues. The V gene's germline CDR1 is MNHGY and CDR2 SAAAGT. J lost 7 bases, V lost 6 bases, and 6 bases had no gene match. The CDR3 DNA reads TGTGCCAGCAGCCCCGGGACTAGCGTTGAGCAGTACTTC. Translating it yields CASSPGTSVEQYF.

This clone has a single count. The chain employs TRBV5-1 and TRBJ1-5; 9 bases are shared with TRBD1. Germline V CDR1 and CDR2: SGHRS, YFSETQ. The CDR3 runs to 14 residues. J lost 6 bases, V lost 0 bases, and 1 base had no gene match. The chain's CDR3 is CASSLVTGGQPQHF. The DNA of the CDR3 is TGCGCCAGCAGCTTGGTGACAGGGGGTCAGCCCCAGCATTTT.

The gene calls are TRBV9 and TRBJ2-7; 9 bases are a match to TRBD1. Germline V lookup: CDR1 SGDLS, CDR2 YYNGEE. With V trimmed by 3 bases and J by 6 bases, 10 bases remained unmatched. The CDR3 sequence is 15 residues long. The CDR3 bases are TGTGCCAGCAGCGCCGCGGGACAGGGTACTGTCGAGCAGTACTTC. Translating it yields CASSAAGQGTVEQYF. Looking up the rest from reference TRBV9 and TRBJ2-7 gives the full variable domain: DSGVTQTPKHLITATGQRVTLRCSPRSGDLSVYWYQQSLDQGLQFLIQYYNGEERAKGNILERFSAQQFPDLHSELNLSSLELGDSALYFCASSAAGQGTVEQYFGPGTRLTVT.

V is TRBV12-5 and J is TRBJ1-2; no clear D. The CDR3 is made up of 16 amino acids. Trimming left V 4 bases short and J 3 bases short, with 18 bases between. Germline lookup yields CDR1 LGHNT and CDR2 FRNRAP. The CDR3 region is CASGSLDWASYYGYTF. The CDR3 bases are TGTGCTAGTGGTTCCCTGGATTGGGCCTCATACTATGGCTACACCTTC.